This TCR beta chain is from a study of metastatic and nonmetastatic thyroid tumors (dated by TCRdb to the early 2020s). Regarding the research as a whole: Repertoires from peripheral blood and from tumor or nodule tissue samples of malignant and benign thyroid patients were compared. What the research found in general, with its limitations: TCR beta diversity was reported as significantly higher in malignant tumors than in benign nodules, in both blood and tumor samples.

Before undergoing thyroid surgery, none of the patients had been given any kind of treatment. Using T-cell receptor beta sequencing, the researchers looked back retrospectively at clinical samples from patients, gathered between about 2011 and 2018. In its sample, this clone was seen a few times. Its specific antigen is unknown. Qualities for individual bases were not recorded, and no much larger clone is one base off. Different DNA sequences within this sample yield the same CDR3. The germline V gene yields SQVTM for CDR1 and ANQGSEA for CDR2. The CDR3, cysteine through phenylalanine, is 15 amino acids long. Here the CDR3 DNA is all that survives: 45 bases in frame from base 1. V ends up 5 bases short and J 4 bases short, with an unmatched junction base count of 13. Library preparation employed PCR. The sequencer listed for this sample is Illumina HiSeq 4000. High-throughput sequencing was used to profile the TCR beta-chain CDR3 region of each patient. Per the authors' processing: The researchers built a classifier to tell apart papillary thyroid cancer patients with distant metastasis, based on CDR3 differences among clinicopathological groups. The Shannon index was used to measure repertoire diversity, and the Morisita-Horn index was used to measure how similar tumor and blood repertoires were. TCRdb reworked the public reads: Q25 trimming with fastp, MiXCR clone assembly, productive beta chains retained. TCRdb, not the authors, supplied the V and J calls. The sample profile shows about 93,000 clones; roughly 13% of them were found once. Roughly 10% of the sample is taken by the ten largest.

Specimen: blood. Rearrangement joined TRBV29-1 to TRBJ1-2, with 7 bases aligning to TRBD1. The receptor was derived from a female donor with papillary thyroid cancer or a benign thyroid nodule (not recorded which). Some clones in this sample may be carry-over from other donors' samples. The bases are TGCAGCGTTTGGGGTGGAGGGGGCGGTGGCTATGGCTACACCTTC. The encoded protein is CSVWGGGGGGYGYTF.